This T cell receptor beta chain was recorded in a study of cytomegalovirus exposure and HLA in healthy donors. As for the study in general: The roughly 110 validation repertoires used the same platform as the roughly 700 first-cohort repertoires (as reported by a later analysis). General study results and limits: Cytomegalovirus association was assigned to over 150 TCR beta chains.

The donors were in the roughly 130-subject validation cohort, distinct from the approximately 730-subject first cohort. Assay used: immunoSEQ multiplex PCR; TCRdb lists only in-frame clones, some missing. The table shows 240,000 or so clones, with about 86% occurring only once. On this clone: Its antigen is unidentified.

Looked up from germline, CDR1 is SNHLY and CDR2 is FYNNEI. CDR3 length: 15 amino acids. After removal of 6 bases from V and 2 bases from J, the junction contained 8 bases not matched to a gene. The TCR comes from a woman aged 25-40 years in good health and CMV-seropositive. The specimen was PBMCs. The rearrangement joins TRBV2 to TRBJ2-3; 7 nucleotides align to TRBD2. CDR3: CASRSAGRLTDTQYF. For the CDR3, the DNA is TGTGCCAGCAGGTCAGCGGGGCGCCTCACAGATACGCAGTATTTT.